A selection of T cell receptor beta chains follows, all from one sample in a study of Ad26.COV2.S vaccination and SARS-CoV-2 variants. Measured with immunoSEQ multiplex PCR; TCRdb has only the in-frame clones, and not every one. The table records fewer than 500,000 clones, 89% of them present only once. The sequenced sample was peripheral blood, obtained in a trial of Ad26.COV2.S vaccine versus placebo. All receptors come from a person aged 18-65 years who received the Ad26.COV2.S COVID-19 vaccine or a placebo. The CDR3 runs from the conserved cysteine through the conserved F or W. The order of the fields is D gene, V gene, J gene, clone size, CDR3 DNA, CDR3 protein. A D gene is named only where the DNA matches it firmly. Some rows mark clone size as missing; the rest say once, few, many or name a class of expanded clone.

TRBD2	TRBV10-1	TRBJ2-3	NA	TGCGCCAGCGGGGAGGGTGCAGATACGCAGTATTTT	CASGEGADTQYF
NA	TRBV29-1	TRBJ1-1	NA	TGCAGCGCCAAGACAGGCTTGAACACTGAAGCTTTCTTT	CSAKTGLNTEAFF
NA	TRBV7-2	TRBJ1-1	NA	TGTGCCAGCAGCTTAGATTTGGTGTACACTGAAGCTTTCTTT	CASSLDLVYTEAFF
NA	TRBV9	TRBJ2-1	few	TGTGCCAGCAGCGTAGACAGTGCACCGAATGAGCAGTTCTTC	CASSVDSAPNEQFF
NA	TRBV20-1	TRBJ2-5	NA	TGCAGTGGTAGGGGCGTACAGACCCAGTACTTC	CSGRGVQTQYF
NA	TRBV2	TRBJ1-5	NA	TGTGCCAGCAGTGAAGAGGGGTATCAGCCCCAGCATTTT	CASSEEGYQPQHF
TRBD2	TRBV11-2	TRBJ2-1	once	TGTGCCAGCAGCTTTCTCCCCGCGGGAGGGCCAGTTAATGAGCAGTTCTTC	CASSFLPAGGPVNEQFF
NA	TRBV2	TRBJ2-1	NA	TGTGCCAGCAGTGAGGGAGTCTCCTACAATGAGCAGTTCTTC	CASSEGVSYNEQFF
TRBD1	TRBV5-1	TRBJ2-1	NA	TGCGCCAGCAGCTTGGGGGACAGGGCGGGCTACAATGAGCAGTTCTTC	CASSLGDRAGYNEQFF
NA	TRBV11-2	TRBJ2-6	once	TGTGCCAGCAGCTTAGAAGGGACATTCGGGGCTGGGGCCAACGTCCTGACTTTC	CASSLEGTFGAGANVLTF
NA	TRBV11-2	TRBJ2-5	NA	TGTGCCAGCACCATGTGGGGGCACGAGACCCAGTACTTC	CASTMWGHETQYF
NA	TRBV7-9	TRBJ1-6	NA	TGTGCCAGCAGCTTAAGGACGGGGAGCTCCTATAATTCACCCCTCCACTTT	CASSLRTGSSYNSPLHF
NA	TRBV24-1	TRBJ2-3	NA	TGTGCCACCAGTGATCAGCCTTGGGGGGAATACACAGATACGCAGTATTTT	CATSDQPWGEYTDTQYF
NA	TRBV29-1	TRBJ2-2	NA	TGCAGCGTTGAAATGGGACACGGCACCGGGGAGCTGTTTTTT	CSVEMGHGTGELFF
NA	TRBV6-5	TRBJ2-3	NA	TGTGCCAGCAGTTACTCCCTTTACACAGATACGCAGTATTTT	CASSYSLYTDTQYF
NA	TRBV15	TRBJ2-6	NA	TGTGCCACCAGCAGGGGTGGGGCCAACGTCCTGACTTTC	CATSRGGANVLTF